This TCR beta chain came from a study of blood T cell repertoires in COVID-19. Whole-study context: T cells, B-cell-depleted T cells, or PBMCs provided the cDNA or gDNA that served as material.

Participants were placed into cohorts based on the clinical history they reported. Resolution of symptoms, clearance, or two negative PCRs was present in recovered Cohort 3 donors. Authors' analysis steps: Cell counts per sample came from amplifying reference gene primers. This table comes from immunoSEQ multiplex PCR, and its TCRdb copy is limited to in-frame clones, with some not included. Clone size and the V and J calls come from that table; the DNA yielded D and trimming. This sample has some 300,000 clones, with about 91% found just once. Sequencing used PBMCs or T cells enriched from blood (not recorded which). The TCR originated in a woman aged 40-49 years who had recovered from COVID-19.

The CDR3 is CASSLRDSGVYEQYF. DNA for the CDR3: TGTGCCAGCAGCCTCCGGGATTCGGGGGTCTACGAGCAGTACTTC. The V and J genes are TRBV9 and TRBJ2-7; maybe TRBD2 (6 bases). This CDR3 contains 15 residues. Between the trimmed V and J ends, which lost 4 bases and 3 bases, there was a span of 17 bases. Germline assignment: CDR1 SGDLS and CDR2 YYNGEE.